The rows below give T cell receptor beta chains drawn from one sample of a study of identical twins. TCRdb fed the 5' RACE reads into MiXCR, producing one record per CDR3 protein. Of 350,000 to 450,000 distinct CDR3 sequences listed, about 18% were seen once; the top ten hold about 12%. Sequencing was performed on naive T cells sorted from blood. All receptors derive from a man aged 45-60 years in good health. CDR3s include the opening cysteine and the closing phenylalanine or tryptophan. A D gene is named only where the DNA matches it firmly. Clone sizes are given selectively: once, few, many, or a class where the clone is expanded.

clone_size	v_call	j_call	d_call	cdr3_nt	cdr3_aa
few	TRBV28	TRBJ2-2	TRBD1	TGTGCCAGCAGTAACCGGGACAGAACCGGGGAGCTGTTTTTT	CASSNRDRTGELFF
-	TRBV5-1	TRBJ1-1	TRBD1	TGCGCCAGCAGCGAGGGACAGGGGGCTGAAGCTTTCTTT	CASSEGQGAEAFF
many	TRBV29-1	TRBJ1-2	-	TGCAGCGTTGCAGACGCTGGCTACACCTTC	CSVADAGYTF
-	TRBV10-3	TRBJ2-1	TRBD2	TGTGCCATCGGGACTACATACAATGAGCAGTTCTTC	CAIGTTYNEQFF
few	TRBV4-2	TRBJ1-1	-	TGTGCCAGCAGCCAAGATGCGGTTGAAGCTTTCTTT	CASSQDAVEAFF
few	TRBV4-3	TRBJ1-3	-	TGCGCCAGCAGCCAAGATCCGGGGGGCTCTGGAAACACCATATATTTT	CASSQDPGGSGNTIYF
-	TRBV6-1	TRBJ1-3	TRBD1	TGTGCCAGCAGGAGGGAGACAGGGTCAGGGAACACCATATATTTT	CASRRETGSGNTIYF
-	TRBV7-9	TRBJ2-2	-	TGTGCCAGCAGTCCTCCATGGGGGCGAGGTACCGGGGAGCTGTTTTTT	CASSPPWGRGTGELFF
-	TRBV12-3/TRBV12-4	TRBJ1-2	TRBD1	TGTGCCAGCAGCGGACAGGGGGCTGACTATGGCTACACCTTC	CASSGQGADYGYTF
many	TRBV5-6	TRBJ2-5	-	TGTGCCAGCAGCACCTCTGGTAGGGAAGAGACCCAGTACTTC	CASSTSGREETQYF
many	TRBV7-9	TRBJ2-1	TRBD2	TGTGCCAGCAGCCCCGGAAGCGGGGGGGCCTACAATGAGCAGTTCTTC	CASSPGSGGAYNEQFF
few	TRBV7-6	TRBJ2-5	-	TGTGCCAGCAGCACAATGCAAGAGACCCAGTACTTC	CASSTMQETQYF
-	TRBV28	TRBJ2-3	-	TGTGCCAGCAGTGCTCGGGAGCAGACTAGCACAGATACGCAGTATTTT	CASSAREQTSTDTQYF
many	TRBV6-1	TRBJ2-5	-	TGTGCCAGCAGCCTTTCGCAGGGTCGTCAAGAGACCCAGTACTTC	CASSLSQGRQETQYF
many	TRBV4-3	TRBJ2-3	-	TGCGCCAGCAGCCAAAGGGAGCCAGGGGATACGCAGTATTTT	CASSQREPGDTQYF
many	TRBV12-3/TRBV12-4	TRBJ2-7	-	TGTGCCAGCAGTTTCTGGCTAGGCGAGCAGTACTTC	CASSFWLGEQYF
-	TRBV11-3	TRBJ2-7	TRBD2	TGTGCCAGCAGCTCCGGGACTAGCGGGAGGAGTTGCGACGAGCAGTACTTC	CASSSGTSGRSCDEQYF
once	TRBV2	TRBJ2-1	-	TGTGCCAGCAGTGAAGCTAAATCACGACGTTACAATGAGCAGTTCTTC	CASSEAKSRRYNEQFF
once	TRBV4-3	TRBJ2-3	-	TGCGCCAGCAGCCGAGAGAATTCGGATACGCAGTATTTT	CASSRENSDTQYF
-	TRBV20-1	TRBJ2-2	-	TGCAGTGCTAGCCGGCCGAGCGGAGCGAACACCGGGGAGCTGTTTTTT	CSASRPSGANTGELFF
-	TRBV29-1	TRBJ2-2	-	TGCAGCGTTGTACACAGATCGAACACCGGGGAGCTGTTTTTT	CSVVHRSNTGELFF
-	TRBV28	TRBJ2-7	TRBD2	TGTGCCAGCAGTTTAAGGGTAGCGGGAGGGTACGAGCAGTACTTC	CASSLRVAGGYEQYF
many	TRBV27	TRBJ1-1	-	TGTGCCAGCAGTACGGACGGATTACTTAGAGCTTTCTTT	CASSTDGLLRAFF
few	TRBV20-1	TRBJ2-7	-	TGCAGTGCTAGAGGGGGGCTAGACGCCTACGAGCAGTACTTC	CSARGGLDAYEQYF
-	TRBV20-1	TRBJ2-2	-	TGCAGTGCTTGGTGGTTTTTCGTCTCGAACACCGGGGAGCTGTTTTTT	CSAWWFFVSNTGELFF
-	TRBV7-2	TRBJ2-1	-	TGTGCCAGCAGCCTCCGGGGGCCAGGGGGTTACAATGAGCAGTTCTTC	CASSLRGPGGYNEQFF
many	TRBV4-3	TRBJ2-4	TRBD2	TGCGCCAGCAGCCAAAAGCGGGAGTTCAAAAACATTCAGTACTTC	CASSQKREFKNIQYF
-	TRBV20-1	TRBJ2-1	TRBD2	TGCAGTGCTAGGTCTGGCGGGAGGGACGATGAGCAGTTCTTC	CSARSGGRDDEQFF
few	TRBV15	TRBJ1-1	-	TGTGCCACCAGCAGGGAACCTCAATGGGGAGCTTTCTTT	CATSREPQWGAFF
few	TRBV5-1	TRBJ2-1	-	TGCGCCAGCAGCCCGGATACTAGCTCGGCCTACAATGAGCAGTTCTTC	CASSPDTSSAYNEQFF
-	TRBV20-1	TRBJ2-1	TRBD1	TGCAGTGCTAGTAAACAGGGGTCTGGGGGCAGGAATGAGCAGTTCTTC	CSASKQGSGGRNEQFF
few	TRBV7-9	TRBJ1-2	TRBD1	TGTGCCAGCAGCTTGTCAGGGGGCACCGGTCATGGCTACACCTTC	CASSLSGGTGHGYTF
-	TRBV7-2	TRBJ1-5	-	TGTGCCAGCAGCTTAGGGCCCCGGGGTAAGCCCCAGCATTTT	CASSLGPRGKPQHF
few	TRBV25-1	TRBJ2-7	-	TGTGCCAGCAGCTCGGACGGTTTGACCTACGAGCAGTACTTC	CASSSDGLTYEQYF
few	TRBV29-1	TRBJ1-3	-	TGCAGCGTTAGGACGAGGGTCTCTGGAAACACCATATATTTT	CSVRTRVSGNTIYF
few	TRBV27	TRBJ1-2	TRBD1	TGTGCCAGTAGCCCCATCGGACAGGGAAACTATGGCTACACCTTC	CASSPIGQGNYGYTF
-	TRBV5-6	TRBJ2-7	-	TGTGCCAGCAGCTACGGCCCCGTCCCGGGTTACGAGCAGTACTTC	CASSYGPVPGYEQYF
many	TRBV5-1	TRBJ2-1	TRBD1	TGCGCCAGCAGCAGGGACAGGGCGAGCTCCTACAATGAGCAGTTCTTC	CASSRDRASSYNEQFF
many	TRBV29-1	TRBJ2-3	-	TGCAGCGTTGAAGGGGGTCGCAGCGTAGGTACGCAGTATTTT	CSVEGGRSVGTQYF
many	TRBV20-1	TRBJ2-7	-	TGCAGTGCTAGAGATGACAATTACGAGCAGTACTTC	CSARDDNYEQYF
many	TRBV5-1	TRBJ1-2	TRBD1	TGCGCCAGCAGCCAATTTCCGGGGACAGCTAACTATGGCTACACCTTC	CASSQFPGTANYGYTF
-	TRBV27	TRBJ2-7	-	TGTGCCAGCAGTTTCCTATCGGCGACAGTCCCCGAGCAGTACTTC	CASSFLSATVPEQYF
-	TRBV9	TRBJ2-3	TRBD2	TGTGCCAGCAGCGTAGGGCCTAGCGGGGGAAGCACAGATACGCAGTATTTT	CASSVGPSGGSTDTQYF
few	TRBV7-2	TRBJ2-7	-	TGTGCCAGCAGCTTATCCCCGGGTTCCTACGAGCAGTACTTC	CASSLSPGSYEQYF
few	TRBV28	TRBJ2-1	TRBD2	TGTGCCAGCAGTCTCCTACGACTAGCGGGAGTCTATGAGCAGTTCTTC	CASSLLRLAGVYEQFF
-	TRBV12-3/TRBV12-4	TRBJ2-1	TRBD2	TGTGCCAGCACCTTAGGTGGAGCGGGGGTCTACAATGAGCAGTTCTTC	CASTLGGAGVYNEQFF
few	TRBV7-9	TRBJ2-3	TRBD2	TGTGCCAGCAGCTTCACCGGGACTAGCGGCACAGATACGCAGTATTTT	CASSFTGTSGTDTQYF
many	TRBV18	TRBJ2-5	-	TGTGCCAGCTCACCATTGGAGACCCAGTACTTC	CASSPLETQYF